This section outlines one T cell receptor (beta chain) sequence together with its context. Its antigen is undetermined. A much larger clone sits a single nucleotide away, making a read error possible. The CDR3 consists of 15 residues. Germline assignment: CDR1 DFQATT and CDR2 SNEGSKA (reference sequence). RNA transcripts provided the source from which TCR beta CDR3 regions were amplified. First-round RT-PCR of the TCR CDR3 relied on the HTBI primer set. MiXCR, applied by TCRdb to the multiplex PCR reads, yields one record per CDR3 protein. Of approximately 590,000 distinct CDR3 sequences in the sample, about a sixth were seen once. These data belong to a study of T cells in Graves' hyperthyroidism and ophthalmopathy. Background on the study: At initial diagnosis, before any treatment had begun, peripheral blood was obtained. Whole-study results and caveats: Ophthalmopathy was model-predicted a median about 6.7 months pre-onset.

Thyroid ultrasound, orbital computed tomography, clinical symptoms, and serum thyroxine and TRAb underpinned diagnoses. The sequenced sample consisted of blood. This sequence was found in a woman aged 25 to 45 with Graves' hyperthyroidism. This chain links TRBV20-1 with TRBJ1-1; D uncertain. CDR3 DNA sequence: TGCAGTGCTACACCGCCGGTCGGTTTGAACACTGAAGCTTCCTTT. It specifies CSATPPVGLNTEASF.